This T cell receptor (beta chain) comes out of a study of shared clonotypes between healthy human individuals. Whole-study context: The study used three CD4 naive, three CD4 memory, two CD8 naive and one CD8 memory plate per donor.

With respect to this clone: Its antigen remains unidentified.

Notes on the study in general: Measured sharing among donors was expected to vary with sequencing depth. Naive CD4 clonotypes were shared across a handful of donors at 5% to 6%.

Trimming removed 7 bases at V and 2 bases at J, with 20 bases between. Germline CDR1 and CDR2: SEHNR and FQNEAQ (reference sequence). The CDR3 contains 17 residues. Libraries were prepared by immunoSEQ multiplex PCR; TCRdb keeps only in-frame clonotypes and omits some of them. This sample has over a million clones, with 96% found just once. The specimen sequenced was naive CD4+ T cells sorted from blood. The subset denotes: CD45RA+ positively selected. The receptor was isolated from a man younger than 40 in good health. J is TRBJ2-2 and V is TRBV7-9; D uncertain. CDR3 sequence: CASNFPRTGSNTGELFF. CDR3 nucleotides: TGTGCCAGCAACTTTCCCCGGACGGGCAGTAACACCGGGGAGCTGTTTTTT.